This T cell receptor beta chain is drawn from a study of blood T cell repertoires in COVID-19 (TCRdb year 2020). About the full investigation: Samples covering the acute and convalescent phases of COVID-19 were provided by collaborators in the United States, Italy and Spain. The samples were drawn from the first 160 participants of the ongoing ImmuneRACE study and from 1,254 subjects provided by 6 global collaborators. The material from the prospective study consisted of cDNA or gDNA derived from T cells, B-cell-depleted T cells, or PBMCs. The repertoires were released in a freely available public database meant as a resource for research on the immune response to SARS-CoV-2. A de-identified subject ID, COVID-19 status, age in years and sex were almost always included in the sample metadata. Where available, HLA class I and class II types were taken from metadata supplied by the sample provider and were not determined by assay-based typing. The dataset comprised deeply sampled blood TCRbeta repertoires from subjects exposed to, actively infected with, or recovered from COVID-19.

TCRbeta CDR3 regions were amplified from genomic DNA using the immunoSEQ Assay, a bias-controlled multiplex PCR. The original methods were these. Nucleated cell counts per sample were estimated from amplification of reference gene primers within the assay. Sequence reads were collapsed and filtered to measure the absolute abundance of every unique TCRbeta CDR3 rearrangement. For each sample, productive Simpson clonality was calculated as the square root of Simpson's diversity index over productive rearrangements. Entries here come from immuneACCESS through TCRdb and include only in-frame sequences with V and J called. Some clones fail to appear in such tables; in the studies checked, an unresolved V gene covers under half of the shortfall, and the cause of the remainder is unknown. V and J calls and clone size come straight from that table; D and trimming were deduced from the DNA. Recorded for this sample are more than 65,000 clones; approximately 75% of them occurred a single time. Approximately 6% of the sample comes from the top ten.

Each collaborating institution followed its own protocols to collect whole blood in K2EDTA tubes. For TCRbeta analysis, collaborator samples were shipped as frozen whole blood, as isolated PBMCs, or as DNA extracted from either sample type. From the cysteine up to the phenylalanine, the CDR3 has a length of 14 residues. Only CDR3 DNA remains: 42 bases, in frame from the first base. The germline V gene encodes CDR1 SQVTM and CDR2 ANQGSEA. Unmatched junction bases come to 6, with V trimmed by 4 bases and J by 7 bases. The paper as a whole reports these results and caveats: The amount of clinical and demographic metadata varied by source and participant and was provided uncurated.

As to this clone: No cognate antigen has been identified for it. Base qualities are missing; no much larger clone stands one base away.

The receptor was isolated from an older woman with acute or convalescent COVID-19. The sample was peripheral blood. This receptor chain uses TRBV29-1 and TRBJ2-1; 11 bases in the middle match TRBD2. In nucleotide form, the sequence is TGCAGCGTTGTTCCGGGACTAGCGGTAAATGAGCAGTTCTTC. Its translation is CSVVPGLAVNEQFF.